These 29 T cell receptor beta chains were all obtained from the same sample, sequenced in a study of T cells in Graves' hyperthyroidism and ophthalmopathy. Amplification yielded TCR beta CDR3 regions, with RNA transcripts as the source. In the first-round RT-PCR of the TCR CDR3, the HTBI primer set was used. TCRdb re-called the multiplex PCR reads with MiXCR, one entry per CDR3 protein. The data contain around 300,000 distinct CDR3 sequences, 15% of them seen just once; the ten biggest clones take up 30%. The sequencing sample was made of blood. All receptors come from a woman between 45 and 60 years old with Graves' hyperthyroidism that later progressed to Graves' ophthalmopathy.

The table lists this clonotype with many counts. This chain connects TRBV27 to TRBJ2-7; D may be TRBD2 (6 bases). V was cut by 3 bases and J by 2 bases, with 11 bases left in between. This CDR3 region has 14 residues. CDR1 and CDR2 (germline): MNHEY, SMNVEV (reference sequence). The CDR3 protein is CASSFRDSTYEQYF. The CDR3, as DNA: TGTGCCAGCAGTTTCCGGGACTCCACCTACGAGCAGTACTTC.

This clonotype was detected only a few times. This chain joins TRBV12-3 or TRBV12-4 and TRBJ1-3, with unresolved D. V was trimmed by 2 bases and J by 0 bases, leaving 8 bases between them. This CDR3 spans 15 amino acids. This CDR3 reads CASSLLRTSGNTIYF. The CDR3 DNA is TGTGCCAGCAGTTTACTACGAACCTCTGGAAACACCATATATTTT.

This clonotype came up many times. The V and J genes are TRBV30 and TRBJ1-2, with 9 bases aligning to TRBD1. This CDR3 has 14 amino acids. The V and J ends lost 7 bases and 2 bases, in that order; junction bases with no gene match: 8. Germline CDR1 and CDR2: GTSNPN and SVGIG (reference sequence). The CDR3 coding sequence is TGTGCCTCCTTACCCGGGACAGGGAACTATGGCTACACCTTC. Its translation: CASLPGTGNYGYTF.

This clonotype has a handful of counts. The chain uses TRBV7-9 and TRBJ2-2; weak D call: TRBD2 (5 bases). Germline CDR1 is SEHNR and CDR2 is FQNEAQ (reference sequence). Deletions cut 3 bases from V and 0 bases from J, with 11 bases between. This CDR3 is 16 amino acids long. The CDR3 coding sequence is TGTGCCAGCAGCTTTAGGCGGGCCGCGAACACCGGGGAGCTGTTTTTT. This codes for CASSFRRAANTGELFF.

The chain carries TRBV19 and TRBJ1-5, with TRBD1 matching over 8 bases. In germline, CDR1 is LNHDA, CDR2 SQIVND (reference sequence). The CDR3 extends over 13 amino acids. The ends lost 6 bases at V and 7 bases at J; junction bases unmatched: 5. The CDR3: CASSWTGHQPQHF. The CDR3 nucleotides are TGTGCCAGTAGCTGGACAGGGCACCAGCCCCAGCATTTT.

This clonotype was recorded a few times. The chain carries TRBV10-3 and TRBJ2-2; no definite D call. Germline V gives CDR1 ENHRY, CDR2 SYGVKD. This CDR3 has 12 residues. V dropped 8 bases and J dropped 4 bases, with 8 bases sitting between them. The DNA for the CDR3 is TGTGCCATCGGTATACGCACCGGGGAGCTGTTTTTT. Residues: CAIGIRTGELFF.

This clonotype was detected ten times or more. V is TRBV2 and J is TRBJ2-5, with 7 bases aligning to TRBD1. This CDR3 contains 12 residues. With V trimmed by 5 bases and J by 12 bases, 9 bases remained unmatched. CDR1 is SNHLY and CDR2 is FYNNEI in the germline V gene. Here the CDR3 reads CASSLWDRPKYF. CDR3 nucleotides: TGTGCCAGCAGTCTGTGGGACAGACCAAAGTACTTC.

The rearrangement uses TRBV5-1 and TRBJ1-3; no reliable D call. CDR1 is SGHRS, CDR2 YFSETQ, per germline. This CDR3 region has 15 residues. Trimming removed 4 bases at V and 0 bases at J, with 11 bases between. The DNA for the CDR3 is TGCGCCAGCAGCCAGGCGGCGAGCTCTGGAAACACCATATATTTT. Amino acids: CASSQAASSGNTIYF.

This clonotype was seen repeatedly, ten times or more. The chain couples TRBV7-9 to TRBJ2-1; perhaps TRBD2 as D (5 bases). CDR1 is SEHNR and CDR2 is FQNEAQ in the germline V gene (reference sequence). The CDR3 loop spans 15 amino acids. Trimming removed 5 bases from V and 7 bases from J, with 18 bases in between. This CDR3 reads CASSPPNGRGNEQFF. The CDR3 DNA reads TGTGCCAGCAGCCCCCCCAACGGTCGGGGTAATGAGCAGTTCTTC.

The rearrangement links TRBV7-9 to TRBJ1-3; tentatively, D is TRBD1 (5 bases). V lost 10 bases and J lost 0, with 19 bases in between. The CDR3 covers 16 residues. Germline V CDR1 and CDR2: SEHNR, FQNEAQ (reference sequence). As DNA, the CDR3 is TGTGCCACCCGGGAGGGGAAAAAGAGCTCTGGAAACACCATATATTTT. Translation: CATREGKKSSGNTIYF. The full variable domain, its missing parts supplied by reference TRBV7-9 and TRBJ1-3, is DTGVSQNPRHKITKRGQNVTFRCDPISEHNRLYWYRQTLGQGPEFLTYFQNEAQLEKSRLLSDRFSAERPKGSFSTLEIQRTEQGDSAMYLCATREGKKSSGNTIYFGEGSWLTVV.

This clonotype was detected ten times or more. The rearrangement uses TRBV5-1 and TRBJ2-5; TRBD1 agrees at 11 bases. After removal of 4 bases from V and 4 bases from J, the junction contained 6 bases not matched to a gene. Germline V lookup: CDR1 SGHRS, CDR2 YFSETQ. The CDR3 spans 15 residues. CDR3 sequence: CASSEGQGGRETQYF. The DNA for the CDR3 is TGCGCCAGCAGCGAGGGACAGGGGGGGAGAGAGACCCAGTACTTC. Full variable domain (missing parts from reference TRBV5-1 and TRBJ2-5): KAGVTQTPRYLIKTRGQQVTLSCSPISGHRSVSWYQQTPGQGLQFLFEYFSETQRNKGNFPGRFSGRQFSNSRSEMNVSTLELGDSALYLCASSEGQGGRETQYFGPGTRLLVL.

This chain joins TRBV11-2 and TRBJ2-1; a weak D match, TRBD2 (6 bases). CDR3 size: 15 residues. V gave up 1 base and J gave up 4 bases, with 11 bases separating them. CDR1 is SGHAT and CDR2 is FQNNGV in the germline V gene. CDR3 protein: CASSLAGTAYNEQFF. The CDR3, as DNA: TGTGCCAGCAGCTTAGCTGGGACTGCTTACAATGAGCAGTTCTTC. The full variable domain, in which reference TRBV11-2 and TRBJ2-1 provide the parts outside the CDR3, is EAGVAQSPRYKIIEKRQSVAFWCNPISGHATLYWYQQILGQGPKLLIQFQNNGVVDDSQLPKDRFSAERLKGVDSTLKIQPAKLEDSAVYLCASSLAGTAYNEQFFGPGTRLTVL.

This clonotype was counted many times. This chain uses TRBV5-1 with TRBJ2-1; weak D call: TRBD1 (5 bases). Germline V gene lookup returns CDR1 SGHRS and CDR2 YFSETQ. V lost 4 bases, J lost 0 bases, and 14 bases lay in between. The CDR3 extends over 16 amino acids. CDR3 nucleotide sequence: TGCGCCAGCAGCCGAGACAGCCCGAGCTCCTACAATGAGCAGTTCTTC. It translates to CASSRDSPSSYNEQFF.

This clonotype was recorded at least ten times. The rearrangement joins TRBV7-6 to TRBJ2-7, with 13 bases that match TRBD2. CDR1 is SGHVS and CDR2 is FNYEAQ in the germline V gene. V lost 1 base and J lost 3; bases outside the gene matches: 9. The CDR3 is made up of 18 amino acids. CDR3 in DNA: TGTGCCAGCAGCTTAGAAAAGATGAGACTAGCGGGGGGCTACGAGCAGTACTTC. It specifies CASSLEKMRLAGGYEQYF.

This clonotype occurred a few times. The chain links TRBV7-2 to TRBJ2-5; TRBD2 aligns across 9 bases. Germline trimming cut 1 base from V and 1 base from J; bases unmatched to any gene: 7. This CDR3 contains 17 residues. Germline values: CDR1 SGHTA, CDR2 FQGNSA. Here the CDR3 DNA reads TGTGCCAGCAGCTTAGGGCTGCTAGCGGGGTTCCAAGAGACCCAGTACTTC. Its translation is CASSLGLLAGFQETQYF.

This clonotype was seen repeatedly, ten times or more. This chain links TRBV5-1 with TRBJ2-5, with 8 bases aligning to TRBD2. The V gene end was trimmed by 6 bases and the J gene end by 12 bases; junction bases not matched to a gene: 10. This CDR3 is built from 12 residues. Per germline, CDR1 SGHRS and CDR2 YFSETQ. The CDR3 loop is CASNNTGGLEYF. For the CDR3, the DNA is TGCGCCAGCAACAACACGGGGGGGCTAGAGTACTTC.

This clonotype was counted ten times or more. This chain joins TRBV10-1 and TRBJ1-1; maybe TRBD1 (5 bases). Per the germline V gene, CDR1 is WNHNN and CDR2 is SYGVQD (reference sequence). This CDR3 has 13 residues. Trimming pared 6 bases from V and 11 bases from J, leaving 19 bases between. The CDR3 loop is CASRAGTQSQAFF. CDR3 in DNA: TGCGCCAGCAGAGCCGGGACCCAAAGCCAGGCTTTCTTT.

The chain recombines TRBV9 with TRBJ2-2; 11 nucleotides align to TRBD2. V dropped 0 bases and J dropped 6; count of bases not matched to a gene: 7. The CDR3 length is 17 residues. Germline loops: CDR1 SGDLS, CDR2 YYNGEE. The CDR3 here is CASSVDSGRARAGELFF. The CDR3 DNA follows: TGTGCCAGCAGCGTAGATAGCGGGAGGGCCCGGGCCGGGGAGCTGTTTTTT.

The genes are TRBV5-4 and TRBJ1-1; D is possibly TRBD1 (5 bases). The V end lost 4 bases, the J end lost 2 bases, and 15 bases lay between the germline ends. The germline CDR1 and CDR2 sequences are SGHNT and YYREEE (reference sequence). The CDR3 sequence is 15 residues long. In DNA form, the CDR3 reads TGTGCCAGCAGCCCGCTGGGACCGCCCAACACTGAAGCTTTCTTT. Protein: CASSPLGPPNTEAFF. The variable domain in full, completed from reference TRBV5-4 and TRBJ1-1, reads ETGVTQSPTHLIKTRGQQVTLRCSSQSGHNTVSWYQQALGQGPQFIFQYYREEENGRGNFPPRFSGLQFPNYSSELNVNALELDDSALYLCASSPLGPPNTEAFFGQGTRLTVV.

The chain joins TRBV9 to TRBJ2-3; 8 positions match TRBD2. After removal of 0 bases from V and 8 bases from J, the junction contained 8 bases not matched to a gene. In germline, CDR1 is SGDLS, CDR2 YYNGEE. This CDR3 region has 15 residues. Here the CDR3 reads CASSVGEARGATQYF. In nucleotides, the CDR3 is TGTGCCAGCAGCGTAGGAGAAGCGCGGGGGGCTACGCAGTATTTT.

At least ten counts were recorded for this clonotype. J is TRBJ1-1 and V is TRBV28; D is unresolved. V gave up 5 bases and J gave up 0 bases, with 10 bases separating them. The CDR3 consists of 14 residues. Per the germline V gene, CDR1 is MDHEN and CDR2 is SYDVKM. The CDR3 spells CASSKAVLNTEAFF. CDR3 bases: TGTGCCAGCAGTAAGGCAGTATTGAACACTGAAGCTTTCTTT.

This clonotype was counted a single time. The CDR3 protein is CASSLNRVINEQYF. The DNA of the CDR3 is TGTGCCAGCAGCTTAAACAGGGTCATAAACGAGCAGTACTTC. The rearrangement links TRBV7-9 to TRBJ2-7; a weak D match, TRBD1 (6 bases). V lost 2 bases and J 5 bases, leaving 13 bases between the germline ends. The CDR3 spans 14 residues. Germline V gene sequence: CDR1 SEHNR, CDR2 FQNEAQ (reference sequence).

In its sample, this clonotype was seen many times. V gene TRBV12-3 or TRBV12-4 combines with J gene TRBJ2-1; D may be TRBD2 (5 bases). Trimming shortened V by 3 bases and J by 3 bases, and 15 bases separated the two germline ends. The CDR3 extends over 16 amino acids. The CDR3 region is CASSFSDLGIYNEQFF. The CDR3 DNA is TGTGCCAGCAGTTTTAGCGACTTGGGGATCTACAATGAGCAGTTCTTC.

This clonotype was counted between two and nine times. The CDR3 nucleotides read TGTGCCAGCAGCGTAGCGACAGGGTCTTCTGAAGCTTTCTTT. This sequence encodes CASSVATGSSEAFF. V usage is TRBV9 and J usage is TRBJ1-1, with 7 positions matching TRBD1. The CDR3 has 14 amino acids. Germline CDR1 is SGDLS and CDR2 is YYNGEE. V lost 0 bases to trimming and J lost 6 bases; unmatched junction nucleotides: 5.

This clonotype was recorded once. The genes are TRBV9 and TRBJ2-1, with D perhaps matching TRBD2 (6 bases). Germline V gene lookup returns CDR1 SGDLS and CDR2 YYNGEE. V shed 0 bases and J shed 6 bases, with 13 bases lying between them. The CDR3 loop spans 15 amino acids. CDR3 in DNA: TGTGCCAGCAGCGTAGCCCAACGGGGAGGCAATGAGCAGTTCTTC. Translation: CASSVAQRGGNEQFF.

This clonotype was seen a handful of times. V usage is TRBV7-8 and J usage is TRBJ2-2; the D is unclear. Between the trimmed V and J ends, which lost 5 bases and 14 bases, there was a span of 21 bases. This CDR3 region has 14 residues. From germline, CDR1 is SGHVS and CDR2 FQNEAQ. CDR3 amino acids: CASSRPALSPDLFF. CDR3 DNA sequence: TGTGCCAGCAGCCGCCCTGCTCTCTCACCGGATCTGTTTTTT.

This clonotype was counted ten times or more. The CDR3 DNA is TGTGCCAGCAGCTCCCGTCAGGGACCAGATACGCAGTATTTT. This sequence encodes CASSSRQGPDTQYF. The chain couples TRBV7-3 to TRBJ2-3, with D possibly called TRBD1 or TRBD2 (5 bases each). Germline CDR1 SGHTA, CDR2 FQGTGA. The V end lost 4 bases, the J end lost 4 bases, and 12 bases lay between the germline ends. This CDR3 contains 14 residues.

The chain carries TRBV30 and TRBJ1-6; no clear D. The CDR3 contains 12 residues. Deletions cut 3 bases from V and 11 bases from J, with 11 bases between. The V gene's germline CDR1 is GTSNPN and CDR2 SVGIG (reference sequence). CDR3 region: CAWSFGRPPLHF. The CDR3 nucleotides are TGTGCCTGGAGCTTTGGACGGCCACCCCTCCACTTT.

This clonotype was observed many times. The chain has TRBV27 and TRBJ1-2, with D uncertain. The germline CDR1 and CDR2 sequences are MNHEY and SMNVEV (reference sequence). With 0 bases removed from V and 2 bases from J, the gap between germline ends came to 10 bases. CDR3 length equals 15 residues. CDR3 residues: CASSLSPDVNYGYTF. The DNA for the CDR3 is TGTGCCAGCAGTTTATCCCCGGACGTCAACTATGGCTACACCTTC.